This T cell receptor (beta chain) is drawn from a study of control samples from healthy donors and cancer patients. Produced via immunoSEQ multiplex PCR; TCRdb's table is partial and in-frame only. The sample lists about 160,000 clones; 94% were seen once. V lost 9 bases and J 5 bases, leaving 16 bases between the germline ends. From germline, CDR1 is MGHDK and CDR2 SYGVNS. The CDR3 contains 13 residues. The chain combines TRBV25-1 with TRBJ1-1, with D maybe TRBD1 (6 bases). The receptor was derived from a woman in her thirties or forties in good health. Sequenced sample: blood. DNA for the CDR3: TGTGCCAGTGAGGGGGGGCGGAGGACTGAAGCTTTCTTT. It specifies CASEGGRRTEAFF.